The rows below give T cell receptor beta chains drawn from one sample of a study of early T cells in non-severe SARS-CoV-2 infection. Each CDR3 protein is one row after TCRdb ran MiXCR on the 5' RACE reads. Among under 45,000 distinct CDR3 sequences listed, around 7% were seen once. The source was whole blood, collected at baseline. Receptor source: an adult who was a healthcare worker with PCR-confirmed SARS-CoV-2 infection or an uninfected control (not recorded which). Both conserved end residues are part of each CDR3. The D gene is left open where the match is weak. Some rows mark clone size as missing; the rest say once, few, many or name a class of expanded clone.

TRBJ1-5	TRBV12-3/TRBV12-4	NA	many	TGTGCCAGCACCTTCGGGAGTCAGCCCCAGCATTTT	CASTFGSQPQHF
TRBJ2-7	TRBV6-5	NA	many	TGTGCCAGCAGGACCATAGCCGGCGAGCAGTACTTC	CASRTIAGEQYF
TRBJ2-5	TRBV27	TRBD2	few	TGTGCCAGCAGCCTACTAGCGGCCGGACAAGAGACCCAGTACTTC	CASSLLAAGQETQYF
TRBJ1-1	TRBV20-1	TRBD1	few	TGCAGTGCTAACCCTATGGGACAGGGGCCTGACACTGAAGCTTTCTTT	CSANPMGQGPDTEAFF
TRBJ2-7	TRBV11-2	NA	NA	TGTGCCAGCAGCCCCCAGGGGACTCGGGGGTCGTACGAGCAGTACTTC	CASSPQGTRGSYEQYF
TRBJ2-6	TRBV5-1	NA	many	TGCGCCAGCAGCGTGACAGATCACTCTGGGGCCAACGTCCTGACTTTC	CASSVTDHSGANVLTF
TRBJ1-1	TRBV6-6	NA	many	TGTGCCAGCAGTTACTCTGGCAGGGAGGGGAACACTGAAGCTTTCTTT	CASSYSGREGNTEAFF
TRBJ2-5	TRBV4-2	TRBD1	many	TGTGCCAGCAGCCAAGAAGACGGGACAGTTCAGTACTTC	CASSQEDGTVQYF
TRBJ2-7	TRBV5-1	TRBD2	few	TGCGCCAGCAGCGCCCGGACTAGCGGGTTCAGAGAGCAGTACTTC	CASSARTSGFREQYF
TRBJ1-1	TRBV6-5	NA	many	TGTGCCAGCAGCCGGACGGTTAGTGGCACTGAAGCTTTCTTT	CASSRTVSGTEAFF
TRBJ2-7	TRBV20-1	NA	NA	TGCAGTGCCACCGAGGGTATGGAGTACGAGCAGTACTTC	CSATEGMEYEQYF
TRBJ2-2	TRBV10-1	NA	many	TGCGCCAGCAGTTCAATCGGGTCCCCCGGGGAGCTGTTTTTT	CASSSIGSPGELFF
TRBJ2-1	TRBV11-2	NA	many	TGTGCCAGCAGGAGGGGGGGCAATGAGCAGTTCTTC	CASRRGGNEQFF
TRBJ2-7	TRBV6-2/TRBV6-3	NA	many	TGTGCCAGCAGTTACTGGAGGGGGGAGCAGTACTTC	CASSYWRGEQYF
TRBJ2-2	TRBV20-1	NA	many	TGCAGTGCTGGAATGACTAGTGGAGGCGGGGAGCTGTTTTTT	CSAGMTSGGGELFF
TRBJ1-5	TRBV6-2/TRBV6-3	NA	NA	TGTGCCAGCACCTGGGGACCCCTGGCTAATAGCAATCAGCCCCAGCATTTT	CASTWGPLANSNQPQHF
TRBJ2-7	TRBV5-1	NA	many	TGCGCCAGCAGCGCCAGATCAGAATACGAGCAGTACTTC	CASSARSEYEQYF
TRBJ1-4	TRBV13	NA	NA	TGTGCCAGCAGCTTAGGGAATAGTGAAAAACTGTTTTTT	CASSLGNSEKLFF
TRBJ2-7	TRBV18	NA	NA	TGTGCCAGCTCACCGGCCTACTCTCGGGACGAGCAGTACTTC	CASSPAYSRDEQYF
TRBJ1-1	TRBV3-1	NA	NA	TGTGCCAGCAGCCAAGGATGGCCGCCGAGGGAGAGGACTGAAGCTTTCTTT	CASSQGWPPRERTEAFF
TRBJ1-5	TRBV28	NA	few	TGTGCCAGCAGTCCTCCAAGACAAAACAATCAGCCCCAGCATTTT	CASSPPRQNNQPQHF
TRBJ2-1	TRBV24-1	NA	NA	TGTGCCACCAGTAGGTACACTTACAATGAGCAGTTCTTC	CATSRYTYNEQFF
TRBJ2-3	TRBV27	TRBD2	many	TGTGCCAGCTCACTAGCGAGCCATGGGACAGATACGCAGTATTTT	CASSLASHGTDTQYF
TRBJ1-2	TRBV6-6	NA	NA	TGTGCCAGCTGGAAGGGTTCCCCCGGCTACACCTTC	CASWKGSPGYTF
TRBJ1-5	TRBV20-1	NA	few	TGCAGTGCTAGAGCCACAACGGCATATAGCAATCAGCCCCAGCATTTT	CSARATTAYSNQPQHF
TRBJ1-1	TRBV7-8	NA	many	TGTGCCAGCAGCTTAAGACGGGACGGTGAAGCTTTCTTT	CASSLRRDGEAFF
TRBJ2-3	TRBV7-2	NA	NA	TGTGCCAGCAGCTTAGAGACAGATACGCAGTATTTT	CASSLETDTQYF
TRBJ2-5	TRBV20-1	NA	NA	TGCAGTGCTAGAGCCGGACTACTTTCGGAGACCCAGTACTTC	CSARAGLLSETQYF
TRBJ1-6	TRBV28	NA	many	TGTGCCAGCACCCCGGGGGGATCCTGGGGTTCACCCCTCCACTTT	CASTPGGSWGSPLHF
TRBJ2-7	TRBV6-6	NA	many	TGTGCCAGCAGTTACTTGGACAAGGAGAGGGAGCAGTACTTC	CASSYLDKEREQYF
TRBJ2-1	TRBV27	NA	NA	TGTGCCAGCAGCAGGCGGCCGGGACACTTTTTGGAGCAGTTCTTC	CASSRRPGHFLEQFF
TRBJ2-1	TRBV5-4	TRBD2	many	TGTGCCAGCAGCTCGGGACTAGCGGGAAATAATGAGCAGTTCTTC	CASSSGLAGNNEQFF
TRBJ2-2	TRBV7-6	NA	many	TGTGCCAGCAGCTTAGGGTTTGAGGGGTCGCTGGACACCGGGGAGCTGTTTTTT	CASSLGFEGSLDTGELFF
TRBJ2-3	TRBV11-3	NA	few	TGTGCCAGCAGCTTAGGGGGAGAGTTGACAGATACGCAGTATTTT	CASSLGGELTDTQYF
TRBJ1-6	TRBV28	NA	many	TGTGCCAGCAGGACCACTAATAATTCACCCCTCCACTTT	CASRTTNNSPLHF
TRBJ2-7	TRBV6-5	TRBD2	NA	TGTGCCAGCAGTCGGACCGGGACTAGCTCTTACGAGCAGTACTTC	CASSRTGTSSYEQYF
TRBJ2-2	TRBV24-1	NA	few	TGTGCCACCAGTAAGGGGCAGGTGAACACCGGGGAGCTGTTTTTT	CATSKGQVNTGELFF
TRBJ1-1	TRBV11-2	NA	few	TGTGCCAGCAGCGGTACGAGGAACACTGAAGCTTTCTTT	CASSGTRNTEAFF
TRBJ1-1	TRBV7-9	NA	many	TGTGCCAGCAGCAACTCGGACAGCGAAGCTTTCTTT	CASSNSDSEAFF
TRBJ1-1	TRBV6-1	NA	few	TGTGCCAGCAGTGAATTGGGGGGCAGCACTGAAGCTTTCTTT	CASSELGGSTEAFF
TRBJ2-1	TRBV4-2	NA	NA	TGCGCCAGCAGCCAAGATGCCCGGGAGCAGTTCTTC	CASSQDAREQFF
TRBJ2-5	TRBV20-1	NA	many	TGCAGTGCTAGAGACCAACACGAGACCCAGTACTTC	CSARDQHETQYF
TRBJ2-7	TRBV11-2	TRBD1	few	TGTGCCAGCAGCTTACGGGGACAGTTTAATAACTACGAGCAGTACTTC	CASSLRGQFNNYEQYF
TRBJ2-2	TRBV12-3/TRBV12-4	TRBD2	NA	TGTGCCAGCAACGTAGCGGGAGCGGTTCGGACCGGGGAGCTGTTTTTT	CASNVAGAVRTGELFF
TRBJ2-1	TRBV20-1	TRBD2	few	TGCAGTGCAATGGAAGCGGGGGGATCGTACAATGAGCAGTTCTTC	CSAMEAGGSYNEQFF
TRBJ2-7	TRBV20-1	TRBD2	many	TGCAGTGCTAGTCCCCTCTTTGGACTAGCGGGAGGGTACGAGCAGTACTTC	CSASPLFGLAGGYEQYF
TRBJ1-5	TRBV28	NA	few	TGTGCCAGCAGTTTCCCCAGACAAAATCAGCCCCAGCATTTT	CASSFPRQNQPQHF
TRBJ1-1	TRBV6-2/TRBV6-3	NA	many	TGTGCCAGTAGGAACCGGAGGGGTAGCACTGAAGCTTTCTTT	CASRNRRGSTEAFF
TRBJ2-7	TRBV4-3	TRBD1	many	TGCGCCAGCAGCCAAGGGACAGGGCGCTACGAGCAGTACTTC	CASSQGTGRYEQYF
TRBJ2-3	TRBV20-1	TRBD2	many	TGCAGTGCTAGACAGGCGGGAGGTACAGATACGCAGTATTTT	CSARQAGGTDTQYF
TRBJ2-1	TRBV11-2	TRBD2	few	TGTGCCAGCAGCTCCTTAGCGGGATGGAATGAGCAGTTCTTC	CASSSLAGWNEQFF
TRBJ2-1	TRBV4-3	TRBD2	many	TGCGCCAGTCCCAAGGGTAGCGGGAGGCCCACTAGATTTTACAATGAGCAGTTCTTC	CASPKGSGRPTRFYNEQFF
TRBJ1-5	TRBV27	NA	many	TGTGCCAGCAGTTTATCGGCGGGGATTCAGCCCCAGCATTTT	CASSLSAGIQPQHF
TRBJ1-6	TRBV7-3	NA	NA	TGTGCCAGCAGCCAGGACGGGTATAATTCACCCCTCCACTTT	CASSQDGYNSPLHF
TRBJ2-2	TRBV6-2/TRBV6-3	NA	many	TGTGCCAGCAGTTACGGCGAGCGGTCGAACACCGGGGAGCTGTTTTTT	CASSYGERSNTGELFF
TRBJ2-1	TRBV28	NA	many	TGTGCCAGCAGTTTTTCCGGACGGTCGGATGAGCAGTTCTTC	CASSFSGRSDEQFF